The rows below give T cell receptor beta chains drawn from one sample of a study of control samples from healthy donors and cancer patients. Libraries were prepared by immunoSEQ multiplex PCR; TCRdb keeps only in-frame clonotypes and omits some of them. In the table there are tens of thousands of clones, roughly 90% of which are singletons. Sequencing used PBMCs. Receptors originate from a woman between 45 and 65 years old with colorectal cancer. Each CDR3 is given with its conserved first and last residue. The D gene is left open where the match is weak. Rows give clone size only sometimes, using once, few, many, or a class for an expanded clone.

TRBV5-1	15	TRBJ1-5	TRBD1	.	TGCGCCAGCAGCATGGGACAGGGCCTCAATCAGCCCCAGCATTTT	CASSMGQGLNQPQHF
TRBV12-3/TRBV12-4	13	TRBJ1-5	.	.	TGTGCCAGCGTCCGGGACCCTGGACAGCCCCAGCATTTT	CASVRDPGQPQHF
TRBV11-3	15	TRBJ2-5	TRBD2	.	TGTGCCAGCAGCTTAGTCGCGGGGGGACAAGAGACCCAGTACTTC	CASSLVAGGQETQYF
TRBV6-2/TRBV6-3	12	TRBJ2-3	.	.	TGTGCCAGCAGTTACAGTCTGGATACGCAGTATTTT	CASSYSLDTQYF
TRBV7-9	15	TRBJ2-3	.	.	TGTGCCAGCAGCTTAGGGGGTATGGACACAGATACGCAGTATTTT	CASSLGGMDTDTQYF
TRBV5-1	13	TRBJ1-3	.	.	TGCGCCAGCAGCCAATCTTCTGGAAACACCATATATTTT	CASSQSSGNTIYF
TRBV30	13	TRBJ1-6	.	.	TGTGCCTGGAGTGTTGACACTAATTCACCCCTCCACTTT	CAWSVDTNSPLHF
TRBV27	15	TRBJ1-6	.	.	TGTGCCAGCAGTCCCCGGGGAGGCTATAATTCACCCCTCCACTTT	CASSPRGGYNSPLHF
TRBV5-1	13	TRBJ2-5	.	.	TGCGCCAGCAGCTTGTCAACCCAAGGGACCCAGTACTTC	CASSLSTQGTQYF
TRBV7-2	15	TRBJ2-3	.	.	TGTGCCAGCAGCTTAGATTACGCAGGCGCAGATACGCAGTATTTT	CASSLDYAGADTQYF
TRBV29-1	17	TRBJ1-3	TRBD1	.	TGCAGCGTTTATGACAGGGGATTTTTAGATTCTGGAAACACCATATATTTT	CSVYDRGFLDSGNTIYF
TRBV19	14	TRBJ1-5	.	.	TGTGCCAGTAGTACCGGCCAGGGTGGGGGCGCCCAGCATTTT	CASSTGQGGGAQHF
TRBV10-2	13	TRBJ1-1	.	.	TGCGCCAGCAGTGAGGCAGCAAACACTGAAGCTTTCTTT	CASSEAANTEAFF
TRBV10-1	14	TRBJ2-2	TRBD1	.	TGCGCCAGCAGGGGACAGGGGAACACCGGGGAGCTGTTTTTT	CASRGQGNTGELFF
TRBV12-3/TRBV12-4	13	TRBJ1-6	.	.	TGTGCCAGCAGTTTAGGGACTGAGCGACCCCTCCACTTT	CASSLGTERPLHF
TRBV15	16	TRBJ1-1	.	.	TGTGCCACCAGCAGAAGTCATGGCAGGGGTCCAGCTGAAGCTTTCTTT	CATSRSHGRGPAEAFF
TRBV7-2	15	TRBJ1-4	.	.	TGTGCCAGCAGCTCCGGACGAGCAATTAATGAAAAACTGTTTTTT	CASSSGRAINEKLFF
TRBV7-6	15	TRBJ2-1	TRBD1	.	TGTGCCAGCAGCACAACCCAGGGGGTGCGGAATGAGCAGTTCTTC	CASSTTQGVRNEQFF
TRBV2	15	TRBJ2-5	TRBD2	.	TGTGCCAGCAAATTAGAAAGCGGGAGTAAGGAGACCCAGTACTTC	CASKLESGSKETQYF
TRBV19	12	TRBJ2-1	.	.	TGTGCCAGTAGCGGGGGCCCCCGTTTGCGGGTCTTC	CASSGGPRLRVF
TRBV23-1	15	TRBJ1-1	.	.	TGCGCCAGCAGTCAGTCCGGGACCCGTCCTTATGAAGCTTTCTTT	CASSQSGTRPYEAFF
TRBV18	12	TRBJ1-1	.	.	TGTGCCAGCTCACCGAACAGGGTGGAAGCTTTCTTT	CASSPNRVEAFF
TRBV5-5	13	TRBJ1-2	TRBD1	.	TGTGCCAGCGGACCACAGGGGGGCTATGGCTACACCTTC	CASGPQGGYGYTF
TRBV19	14	TRBJ2-2	.	.	TGTGCCAGTAGTATAGATCCGAACACCGGGGAGCTGTTTTTT	CASSIDPNTGELFF
TRBV7-9	13	TRBJ1-6	.	.	TGTGCCAGCAGCTTACAGGGAGACTCACCCCTCCACTTT	CASSLQGDSPLHF
TRBV19	15	TRBJ2-2	.	.	TGTGCCAGTAGGTCCACGCGTCTGAACACCGGGGAGCTGTTTTTT	CASRSTRLNTGELFF
TRBV4-1	13	TRBJ1-2	.	.	TGCGCCAGCAGCCTATTAGCTAACTATGGCTACACCTTC	CASSLLANYGYTF
TRBV5-6	16	TRBJ2-6	.	.	TGTGCCAGCAGCTTGCGCTTGGTCTCTGGGGCCAACGTCCTGACTTTC	CASSLRLVSGANVLTF
TRBV2	15	TRBJ2-5	TRBD2	once	TGTGCCAGCAGTGAAACTAGCGGGATGGGGGAGACCCAGTACTTC	CASSETSGMGETQYF
TRBV6-6	13	TRBJ1-2	.	.	TGTGCCAGCATTATGGGACGGAACTATGGCTACACCTTC	CASIMGRNYGYTF
TRBV6-2/TRBV6-3	11	TRBJ1-1	.	.	TGTGCCAGCAGTTACTCCAGTGAAGCTTTCTTT	CASSYSSEAFF